A selection of T cell receptor beta chains follows, all from one sample in a study of cytomegalovirus exposure and HLA in healthy donors. Libraries were prepared by immunoSEQ multiplex PCR; TCRdb keeps only in-frame clonotypes and omits some of them. The sample lists 130,000 to 150,000 clones; 60% to 80% were seen once. The material sequenced was PBMCs. Receptors originate from a woman aged 35 to 49 in good health and CMV-seropositive. Both conserved end residues are part of each CDR3. D genes are given only for firm matches. The listing skips clone size in some rows; elsewhere it reads once, few, many or a size class.

V gene	D gene	J gene	clone size	CDR3 protein	CDR3 DNA
TRBV6-1	TRBD1	TRBJ1-2	.	CASRQGQGYGYTF	TGTGCCAGCAGGCAGGGACAGGGATATGGCTACACCTTC
TRBV30	.	TRBJ2-3	once	CAWRTQRATDTQYF	TGTGCCTGGAGGACTCAGCGGGCCACAGATACGCAGTATTTT
TRBV10-2	TRBD1	TRBJ2-5	.	CASTQGLTGTQYF	TGCGCCAGCACACAGGGGCTAACGGGGACCCAGTACTTC
TRBV5-1	TRBD1	TRBJ1-6	.	CASSVETGKNSPLHF	TGCGCCAGCAGCGTAGAGACAGGGAAAAATTCACCCCTCCACTTT
TRBV29-1	TRBD1	TRBJ1-2	.	CSAGTGAENGYTF	TGCAGCGCCGGGACAGGGGCGGAGAATGGCTACACCTTC
TRBV19	TRBD1	TRBJ1-6	.	CASSPPRDRGLHSPLHF	TGTGCCAGTAGTCCCCCCCGGGACAGGGGTCTCCATTCACCCCTCCACTTT
TRBV4-2	.	TRBJ1-5	.	CASSQGGNQPQHF	TGTGCCAGCAGCCAAGGAGGAAATCAGCCCCAGCATTTT
TRBV4-2	.	TRBJ2-3	.	CASSPGDLSTDTQYF	TGTGCCAGCAGCCCGGGAGACCTTAGCACAGATACGCAGTATTTT
TRBV27	.	TRBJ1-2	.	CASSDPGEMEGYTF	TGTGCCAGCAGCGATCCGGGAGAAATGGAGGGCTACACCTTC
TRBV11-2	.	TRBJ2-7	few	CASSFSGAYEQYF	TGTGCCAGCAGCTTCTCAGGGGCCTACGAGCAGTACTTC
TRBV9	TRBD1	TRBJ2-7	.	CASSLTGTGSYEQYF	TGTGCCAGCAGTCTCACCGGGACAGGATCCTACGAGCAGTACTTC
TRBV2	TRBD1	TRBJ1-4	.	CASSEVGGQGGPKLFF	TGTGCCAGCAGTGAAGTAGGCGGGCAGGGGGGACCGAAACTGTTTTTT
TRBV5-1	TRBD1	TRBJ2-7	.	CASSPIPRQGAYEQYF	TGCGCCAGCAGCCCGATCCCCCGACAGGGGGCTTACGAGCAGTACTTC
TRBV7-9	.	TRBJ2-7	.	CASSLGMGRAYEQYF	TGTGCCAGCAGCTTAGGGATGGGCAGGGCCTACGAGCAGTACTTC
TRBV4-1	.	TRBJ2-7	.	CASSLGGVGVSYEQYF	TGCGCCAGCAGCCTAGGCGGGGTGGGCGTCTCCTACGAGCAGTACTTC